A selection of T cell receptor beta chains follows, all from one sample in a study of T-cell memory formation after mild COVID-19. MiXCR, applied by TCRdb to the 5' RACE reads, yields one record per CDR3 protein. The profile shows 45,000 to 65,000 distinct CDR3 sequences, roughly 9.5% of them singletons. Sequenced material: PBMCs or a T cell subset sorted from them (not recorded which). These receptor sequences come from a man younger than 35 who had mild COVID-19 (a few samples of this study predate the infection). Cell type and time point are not known. The conserved cysteine and the conserved F or W are not part of the CDR3 here.

j_gene: TRBJ1-1; v_gene: TRBV7-2; CDR3aa: ASSSSPGTEPF
j_gene: TRBJ2-1; v_gene: TRBV7-9; CDR3aa: ASSFRDRGRNEQF
j_gene: TRBJ2-3; v_gene: TRBV6-1; CDR3aa: ASSEPREGTDTQY
j_gene: TRBJ2-1; v_gene: TRBV11-3; CDR3aa: ASSSSGGSYNEQF
j_gene: TRBJ2-3; v_gene: TRBV15; CDR3aa: ATSRDRSLDTQY
j_gene: TRBJ2-1; v_gene: TRBV6-2/TRBV6-3; CDR3aa: ASGQTSGVGEQF
j_gene: TRBJ1-3; v_gene: TRBV12-3/TRBV12-4; CDR3aa: ASRLQVISGNTIY
j_gene: TRBJ1-6; v_gene: TRBV7-9; CDR3aa: ASSFSQGSPLH
j_gene: TRBJ1-2; v_gene: TRBV24-1; CDR3aa: ATSDLGGCGYT
j_gene: TRBJ2-1; v_gene: TRBV20-1; CDR3aa: SALGRYNEQF
j_gene: TRBJ2-2; v_gene: TRBV7-2; CDR3aa: ASSPMGGELF
j_gene: TRBJ1-6; v_gene: TRBV7-2; CDR3aa: ASSFGSHNSPLH
j_gene: TRBJ2-7; v_gene: TRBV10-1; CDR3aa: ASSSGQTYEQY
j_gene: TRBJ1-2; v_gene: TRBV6-6; CDR3aa: ASSPPDRGHGYT
j_gene: TRBJ2-1; v_gene: TRBV6-5; CDR3aa: ASSYTLTGGNEQF
j_gene: TRBJ1-2; v_gene: TRBV20-1; CDR3aa: SATRGLGYGYT
j_gene: TRBJ1-2; v_gene: TRBV12-3/TRBV12-4; CDR3aa: ASSPTGAYGYT
j_gene: TRBJ2-3; v_gene: TRBV7-9; CDR3aa: ASSSRAFTDTQY
j_gene: TRBJ2-1; v_gene: TRBV4-1; CDR3aa: ASSQERDHNEQF
j_gene: TRBJ1-4; v_gene: TRBV10-3; CDR3aa: AISPQGTSNEKLF
j_gene: TRBJ1-4; v_gene: TRBV4-1; CDR3aa: ASSPWERGEKLF
j_gene: TRBJ1-1; v_gene: TRBV5-1; CDR3aa: ASSLMGPNTEAF
j_gene: TRBJ1-4; v_gene: TRBV7-9; CDR3aa: ASSKQRVNEKLF
j_gene: TRBJ2-7; v_gene: TRBV5-4; CDR3aa: ASSFQGSSEQY
j_gene: TRBJ2-3; v_gene: TRBV7-9; CDR3aa: ASSLQGAPGTDTQY
j_gene: TRBJ1-4; v_gene: TRBV29-1; CDR3aa: SVGRGTNEKLF